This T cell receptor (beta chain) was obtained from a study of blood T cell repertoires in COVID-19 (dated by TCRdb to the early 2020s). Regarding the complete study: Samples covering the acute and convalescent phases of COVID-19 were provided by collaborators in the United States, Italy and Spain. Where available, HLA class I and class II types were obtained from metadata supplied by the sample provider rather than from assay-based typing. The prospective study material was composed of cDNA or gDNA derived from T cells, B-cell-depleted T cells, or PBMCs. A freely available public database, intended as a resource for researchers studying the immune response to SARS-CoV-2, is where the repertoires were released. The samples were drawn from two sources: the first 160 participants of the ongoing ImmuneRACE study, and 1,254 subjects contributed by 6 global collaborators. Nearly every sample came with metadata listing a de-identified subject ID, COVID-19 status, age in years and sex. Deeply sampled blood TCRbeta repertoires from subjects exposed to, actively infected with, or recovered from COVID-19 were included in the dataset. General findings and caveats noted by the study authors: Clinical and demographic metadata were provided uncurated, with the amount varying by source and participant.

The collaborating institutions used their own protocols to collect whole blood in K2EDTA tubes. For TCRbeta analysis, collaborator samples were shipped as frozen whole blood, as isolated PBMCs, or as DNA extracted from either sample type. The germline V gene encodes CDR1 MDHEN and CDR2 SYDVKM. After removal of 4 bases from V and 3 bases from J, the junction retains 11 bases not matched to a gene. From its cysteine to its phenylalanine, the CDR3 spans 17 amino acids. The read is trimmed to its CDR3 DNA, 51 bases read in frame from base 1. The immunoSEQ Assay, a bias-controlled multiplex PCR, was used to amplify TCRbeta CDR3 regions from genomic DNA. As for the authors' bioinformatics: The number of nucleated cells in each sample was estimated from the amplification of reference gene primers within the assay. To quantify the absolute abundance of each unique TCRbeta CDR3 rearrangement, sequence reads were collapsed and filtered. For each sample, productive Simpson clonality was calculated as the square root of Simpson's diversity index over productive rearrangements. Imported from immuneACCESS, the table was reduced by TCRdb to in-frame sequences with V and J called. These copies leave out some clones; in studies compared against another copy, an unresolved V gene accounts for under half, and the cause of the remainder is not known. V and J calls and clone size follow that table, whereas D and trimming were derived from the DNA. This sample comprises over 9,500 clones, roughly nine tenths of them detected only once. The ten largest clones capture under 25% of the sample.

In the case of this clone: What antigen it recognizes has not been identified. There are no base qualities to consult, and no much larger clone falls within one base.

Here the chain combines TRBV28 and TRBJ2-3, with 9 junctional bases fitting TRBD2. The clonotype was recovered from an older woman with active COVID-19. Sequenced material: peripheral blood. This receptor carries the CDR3 CASSSDPWRGGTDTQYF. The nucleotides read TGTGCCAGCAGTTCAGATCCGTGGCGGGGGGGTACAGATACGCAGTATTTT. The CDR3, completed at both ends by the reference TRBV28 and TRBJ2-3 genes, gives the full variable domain DVKVTQSSRYLVKRTGEKVFLECVQDMDHENMFWYRQDPGLGLRLIYFSYDVKMKEKGDIPEGYSVSREKKERFSLILESASTNQTSMYLCASSSDPWRGGTDTQYFGPGTRLTVL.